This T cell receptor beta chain stems from a study of identical twins (dated by TCRdb to the mid-2010s). About the investigation overall: The study deep-sequenced TCR alpha and beta repertoires from monozygotic twins, unrelated adults of various ages and cord blood to test whether fetal clonotypes persist. To rule out contamination, the twin experiments were replicated at different times with different library preparation protocols. Beyond this particular receptor, the publication reports: The excess sharing between twins in beta out-of-frame sequences was weaker because fewer shared sequences reduced the signal-to-noise ratio. Conclusions relied on cross-sectional statistical analysis, since the same donors could not be followed over many years. Compared with coincidental sharing between unrelated individuals, out-of-frame TCR alpha sequences shared between twins showed an excess of sequences with low generation probability. Fewer insertions were carried by abundant cord blood beta clonotypes, a similar but weaker trend appeared in young adult naive repertoires, and no such trend appeared in memory repertoires. Out-of-frame TCR alpha sharing in monozygotic twins was systematically underestimated by recombination models, whereas sharing between unrelated individuals was in agreement with the recombination models. Invariant T cells such as MAIT and iNKT could partly confound zero-insertion analyses, although diverse VJ usage argued against such confounding for most clonotypes.

Libraries were constructed by 5' RACE. Sequencing used an Illumina HiSeq 2000. Template switching added a universal primer binding site, and the final cDNA carried a unique molecular identifier that allowed TCR cDNA molecules to be counted accurately. First-strand cDNA for TCR alpha and beta chains was synthesized from specific primers in the conserved constant-segment region. To control for contamination, every cDNA library was double barcoded, receiving both a SMART-Mk sample barcode and Illumina barcodes. Two successive PCR steps introduced TruSeq adapter sequences along with Illumina sample barcodes. TCR alpha and beta cDNA libraries were sequenced on the Illumina HiSeq platform with custom primers. In the original analysis: MiGEC was used to process raw reads and extract unique molecular identifiers, and MiXCR was used to find CDR3 positions. For each individual, recombination models were inferred using an EM algorithm with the repgenHMM and IGoR tools. The tcR package in R was used for shared clonotype analysis, with sharing normalized by the product of cloneset sizes. To study raw recombination free of thymic and clonal selection effects, out-of-frame nonproductive sequences were analyzed. TCRdb reran the public reads through fastp at Q25 and MiXCR, keeping productive beta chains. Here each entry gathers all rows of one CDR3 protein and keeps the most common genes and DNA. The V and J calls here are based on TCRdb, not the publication. The sample records a few hundred thousand distinct CDR3 sequences, nearly 15% of which are singletons. Nearly 0.45% of the sample goes to the ten largest clones.

V is cut by 4 bases and J by 0 bases, and the space between the germline ends is 9 bases. Reading the germline V gene (reference sequence) gives CDR1 LNHNV and CDR2 YYDKDF. Counted from cysteine to phenylalanine, this CDR3 has 15 amino acids. The sequence is cut down to CDR3 DNA, 45 bases in frame from base 1. In the case of this clonotype: The antigen this receptor binds is unknown. Qualities for individual bases were not recorded, and no much larger clone is one base off.

Every donor was a healthy Caucasian. The twin cohort consisted of three pairs of female monozygotic twins, all aged roughly 18 to 30 years. CD4+ and CD8+ T cell populations were isolated with positive isolation kits from Invitrogen. Another study also made use of these data, one on yellow fever vaccine responses in identical twins. As the second publication notes: According to the authors, in identical twins the way T cells responded to vaccination appeared partly convergent and partly personalized. Focusing on identical twins, the study followed the T cell clones that responded to the vaccine, and did so with precision.

The clonotype was recovered from a woman aged 18-29 years in good health. Sequenced: CD4+ T cells sorted from blood. The V gene is TRBV15 and the J gene is TRBJ2-2; the D gene could be TRBD1 or TRBD2, each one agreeing over 5 bases. The sequenced DNA: TGTGCCACCAGCACGGGACGGACGAACACCGGGGAGCTGTTTTTT. The translation is CATSTGRTNTGELFF.